This entry describes one T cell receptor beta chain. Its antigen is still unknown. The sample comes from a study of OX40 agonist ivuxolimab in advanced cancers. Overall study findings and caveats: Not determined was the antigen specificity of the expanded peripheral T cells. Among the nonresponders, some also had low normalized T-cell clonal expansion. The average count of expanded clones was higher among CD8+ T cells than among CD4+.

Using immunoSEQ multiplex PCR, the repertoire was profiled, and TCRdb retains in-frame clones only, with some absent. The repertoire holds roughly 10,000 clones, with about 90% as singletons. The CDR3 contains 18 residues. The germline V gene encodes CDR1 MDHEN and CDR2 SYDVKM. Deletions cut 6 bases from V and 0 bases from J, with 18 bases between. Enrollment shut out patients with autoimmune disease history or systemic immunosuppression. J is TRBJ1-6 and V is TRBV28; perhaps TRBD1 as D (6 bases). The sample was CD4+ or CD8+ T cells sorted from blood, taken in a trial of the OX40 agonist ivuxolimab. The clonotype comes from an adult with an advanced solid tumor such as melanoma, head and neck, liver or kidney cancer. DNA for the CDR3: TGTGCCAGCAGCCCCGGGACAACTCGGATCTCCTATAATTCACCCCTCCACTTT. Its translation: CASSPGTTRISYNSPLHF.